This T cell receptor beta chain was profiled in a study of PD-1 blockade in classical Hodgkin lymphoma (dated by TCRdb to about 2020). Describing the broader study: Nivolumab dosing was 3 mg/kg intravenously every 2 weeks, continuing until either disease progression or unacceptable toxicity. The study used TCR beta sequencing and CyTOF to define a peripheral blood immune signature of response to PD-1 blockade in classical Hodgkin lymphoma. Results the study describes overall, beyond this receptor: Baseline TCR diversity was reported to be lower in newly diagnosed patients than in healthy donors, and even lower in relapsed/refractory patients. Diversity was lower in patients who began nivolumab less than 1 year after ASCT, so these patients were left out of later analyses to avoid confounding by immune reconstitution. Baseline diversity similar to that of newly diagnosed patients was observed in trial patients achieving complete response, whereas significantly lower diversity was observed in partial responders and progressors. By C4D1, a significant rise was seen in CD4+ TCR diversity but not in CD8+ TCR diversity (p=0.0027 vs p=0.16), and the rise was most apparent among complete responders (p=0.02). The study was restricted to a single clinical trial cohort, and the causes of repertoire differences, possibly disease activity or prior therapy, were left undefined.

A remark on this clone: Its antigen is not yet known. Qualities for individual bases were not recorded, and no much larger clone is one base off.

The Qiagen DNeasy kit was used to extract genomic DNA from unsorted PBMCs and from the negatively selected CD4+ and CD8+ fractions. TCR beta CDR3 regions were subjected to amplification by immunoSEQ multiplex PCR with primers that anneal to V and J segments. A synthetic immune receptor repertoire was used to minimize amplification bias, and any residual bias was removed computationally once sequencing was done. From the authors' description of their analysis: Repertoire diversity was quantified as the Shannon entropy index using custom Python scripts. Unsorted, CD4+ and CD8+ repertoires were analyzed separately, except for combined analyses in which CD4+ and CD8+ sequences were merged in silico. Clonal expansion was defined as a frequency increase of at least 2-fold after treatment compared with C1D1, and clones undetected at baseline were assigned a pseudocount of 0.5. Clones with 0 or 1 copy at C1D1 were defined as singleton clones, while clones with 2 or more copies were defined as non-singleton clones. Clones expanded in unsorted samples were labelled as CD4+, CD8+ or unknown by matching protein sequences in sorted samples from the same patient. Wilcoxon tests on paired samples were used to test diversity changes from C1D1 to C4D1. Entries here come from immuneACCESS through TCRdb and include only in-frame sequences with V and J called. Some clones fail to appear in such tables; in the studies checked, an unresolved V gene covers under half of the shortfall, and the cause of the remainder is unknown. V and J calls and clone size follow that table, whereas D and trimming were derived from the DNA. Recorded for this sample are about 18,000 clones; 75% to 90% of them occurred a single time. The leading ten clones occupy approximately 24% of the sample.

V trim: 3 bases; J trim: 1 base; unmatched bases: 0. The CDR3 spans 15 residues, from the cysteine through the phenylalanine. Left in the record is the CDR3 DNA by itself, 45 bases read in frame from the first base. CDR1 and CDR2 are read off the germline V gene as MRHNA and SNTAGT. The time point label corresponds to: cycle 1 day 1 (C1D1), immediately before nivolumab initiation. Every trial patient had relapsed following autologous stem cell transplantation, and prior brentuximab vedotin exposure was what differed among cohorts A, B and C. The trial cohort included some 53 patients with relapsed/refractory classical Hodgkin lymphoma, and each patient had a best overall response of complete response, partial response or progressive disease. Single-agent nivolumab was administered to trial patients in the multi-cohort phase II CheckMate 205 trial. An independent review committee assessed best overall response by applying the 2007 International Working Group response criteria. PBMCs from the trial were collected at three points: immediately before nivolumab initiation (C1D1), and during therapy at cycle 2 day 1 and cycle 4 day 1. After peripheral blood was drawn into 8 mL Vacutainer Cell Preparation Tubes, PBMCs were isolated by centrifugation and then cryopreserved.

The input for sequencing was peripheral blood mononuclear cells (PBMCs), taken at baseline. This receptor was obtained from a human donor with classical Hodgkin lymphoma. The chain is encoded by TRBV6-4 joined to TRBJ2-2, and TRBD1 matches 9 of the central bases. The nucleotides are TGTGCCAGCAGTGAGGGACAGGGGAACACCGGGGAGCTGTTTTTT. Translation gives CASSEGQGNTGELFF.